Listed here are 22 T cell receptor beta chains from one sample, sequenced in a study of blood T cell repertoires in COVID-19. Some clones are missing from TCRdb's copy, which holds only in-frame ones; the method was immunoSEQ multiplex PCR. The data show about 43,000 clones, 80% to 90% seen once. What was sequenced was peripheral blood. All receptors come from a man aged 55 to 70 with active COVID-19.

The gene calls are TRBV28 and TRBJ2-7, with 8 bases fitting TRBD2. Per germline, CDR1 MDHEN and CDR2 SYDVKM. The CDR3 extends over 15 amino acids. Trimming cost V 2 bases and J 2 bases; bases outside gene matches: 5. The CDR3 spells CASSLGRGGAYEQYF. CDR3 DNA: TGTGCCAGCAGTTTAGGTCGGGGGGGGGCCTACGAGCAGTACTTC.

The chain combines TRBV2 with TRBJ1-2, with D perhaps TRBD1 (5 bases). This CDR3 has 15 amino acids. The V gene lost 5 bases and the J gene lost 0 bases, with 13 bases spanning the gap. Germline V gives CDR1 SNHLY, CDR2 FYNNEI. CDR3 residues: CASSHEGTSNYGYTF. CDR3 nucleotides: TGTGCCAGCAGTCACGAAGGGACTTCTAACTATGGCTACACCTTC.

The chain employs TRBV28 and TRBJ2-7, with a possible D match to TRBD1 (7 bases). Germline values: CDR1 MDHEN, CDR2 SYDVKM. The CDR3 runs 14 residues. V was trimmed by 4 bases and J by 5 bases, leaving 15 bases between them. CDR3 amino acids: CASSSQQGRHEQYF. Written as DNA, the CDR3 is TGTGCCAGCAGTTCCCAACAGGGGAGGCACGAGCAGTACTTC.

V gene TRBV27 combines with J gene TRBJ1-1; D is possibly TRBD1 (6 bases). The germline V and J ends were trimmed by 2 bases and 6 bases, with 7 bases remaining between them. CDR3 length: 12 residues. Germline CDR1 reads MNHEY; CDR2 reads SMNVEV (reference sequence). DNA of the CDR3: TGTGCCAGCAGTTTAGCAGGGGCTGAAGCTTTCTTT. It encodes CASSLAGAEAFF.

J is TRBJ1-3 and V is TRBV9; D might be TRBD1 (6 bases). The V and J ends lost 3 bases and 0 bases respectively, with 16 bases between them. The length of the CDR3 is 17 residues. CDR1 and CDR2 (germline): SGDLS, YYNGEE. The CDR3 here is CASSGGGTQTSGNTIYF. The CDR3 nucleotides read TGTGCCAGCAGCGGGGGTGGGACACAAACCTCTGGAAACACCATATATTTT.

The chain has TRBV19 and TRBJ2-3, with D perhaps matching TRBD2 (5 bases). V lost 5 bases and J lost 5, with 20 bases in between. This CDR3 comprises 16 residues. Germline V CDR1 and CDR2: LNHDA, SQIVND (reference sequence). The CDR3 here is CASSFWDTRAGDTQYF. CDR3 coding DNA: TGTGCCAGTAGTTTTTGGGATACTAGGGCGGGAGATACGCAGTATTTT. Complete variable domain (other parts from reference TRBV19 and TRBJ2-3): DGGITQSPKYLFRKEGQNVTLSCEQNLNHDAMYWYRQDPGQGLRLIYYSQIVNDFQKGDIAEGYSVSREKKESFPLTVTSAQKNPTAFYLCASSFWDTRAGDTQYFGPGTRLTVL.

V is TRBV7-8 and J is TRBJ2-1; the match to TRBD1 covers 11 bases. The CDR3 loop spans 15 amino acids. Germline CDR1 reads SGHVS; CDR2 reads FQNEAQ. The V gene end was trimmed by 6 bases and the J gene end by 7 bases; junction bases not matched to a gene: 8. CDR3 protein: CASSRGQGAGNEQFF. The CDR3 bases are TGTGCCAGCAGTCGAGGACAGGGGGCTGGAAATGAGCAGTTCTTC.

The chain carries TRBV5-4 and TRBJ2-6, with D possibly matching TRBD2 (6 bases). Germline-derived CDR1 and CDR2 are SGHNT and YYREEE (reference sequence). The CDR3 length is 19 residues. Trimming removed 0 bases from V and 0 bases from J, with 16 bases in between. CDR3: CASSLDPGTADSGANVLTF. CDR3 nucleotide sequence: TGTGCCAGCAGCTTGGATCCCGGGACTGCTGACTCTGGGGCCAACGTCCTGACTTTC.

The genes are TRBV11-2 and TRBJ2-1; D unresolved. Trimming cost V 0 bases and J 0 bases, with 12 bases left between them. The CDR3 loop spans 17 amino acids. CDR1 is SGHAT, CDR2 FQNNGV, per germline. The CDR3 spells CASSLDSAISSYNEQFF. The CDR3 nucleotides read TGTGCCAGCAGCTTAGATTCCGCGATTAGCTCCTACAATGAGCAGTTCTTC.

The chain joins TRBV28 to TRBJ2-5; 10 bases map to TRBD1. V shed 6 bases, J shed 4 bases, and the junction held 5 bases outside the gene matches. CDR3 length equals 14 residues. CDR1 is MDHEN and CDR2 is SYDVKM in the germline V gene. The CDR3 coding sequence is TGTGCCAGCAGCAGGACAGGGGGAGGAGAGACCCAGTACTTC. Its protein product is CASSRTGGGETQYF.

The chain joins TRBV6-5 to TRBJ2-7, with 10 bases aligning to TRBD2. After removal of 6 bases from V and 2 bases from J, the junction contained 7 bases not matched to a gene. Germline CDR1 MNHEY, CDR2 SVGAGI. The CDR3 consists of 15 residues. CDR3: CASRGGLAAPYEQYF. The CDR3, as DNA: TGTGCCAGCAGGGGAGGACTAGCGGCCCCCTACGAGCAGTACTTC.

The CDR3, as DNA: TGTGCCAGCAGCTTATTTAGCGGTGGCTCCTACAATGAGCAGTTCTTC. Translation gives CASSLFSGGSYNEQFF. The gene calls are TRBV7-3 and TRBJ2-1, with D possibly being TRBD2 (6 bases). Germline lookup yields CDR1 SGHTA and CDR2 FQGTGA. The CDR3 runs 16 residues. Trimming shortened V by 2 bases and J by 0 bases, and 11 bases separated the two germline ends.

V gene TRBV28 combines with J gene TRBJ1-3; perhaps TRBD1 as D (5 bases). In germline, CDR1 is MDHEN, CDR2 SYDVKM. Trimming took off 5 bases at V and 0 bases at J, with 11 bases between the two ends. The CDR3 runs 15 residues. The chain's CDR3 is CASSGGVNSGNTIYF. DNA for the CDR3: TGTGCCAGCAGTGGGGGGGTCAACTCTGGAAACACCATATATTTT.

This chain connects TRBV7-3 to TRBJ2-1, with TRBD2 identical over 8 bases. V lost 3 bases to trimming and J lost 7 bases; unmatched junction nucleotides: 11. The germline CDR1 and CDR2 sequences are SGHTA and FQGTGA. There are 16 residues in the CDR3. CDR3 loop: CASSFGAGGTGNEQFF. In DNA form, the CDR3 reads TGTGCCAGCAGCTTCGGGGCGGGGGGAACGGGAAATGAGCAGTTCTTC.

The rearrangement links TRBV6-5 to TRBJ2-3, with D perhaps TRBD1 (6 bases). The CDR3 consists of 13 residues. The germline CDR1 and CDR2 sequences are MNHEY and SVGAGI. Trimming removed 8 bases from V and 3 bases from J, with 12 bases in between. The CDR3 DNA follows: TGTGCCAGCCGACAGGTAGAAACAGATACGCAGTATTTT. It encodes CASRQVETDTQYF.

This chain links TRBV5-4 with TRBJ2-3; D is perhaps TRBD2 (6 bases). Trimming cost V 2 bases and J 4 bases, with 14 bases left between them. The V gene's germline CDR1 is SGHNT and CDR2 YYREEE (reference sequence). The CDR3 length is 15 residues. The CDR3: CASSFTGVAADTQYF. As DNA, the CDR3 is TGTGCCAGCAGCTTTACGGGAGTAGCGGCAGATACGCAGTATTTT.

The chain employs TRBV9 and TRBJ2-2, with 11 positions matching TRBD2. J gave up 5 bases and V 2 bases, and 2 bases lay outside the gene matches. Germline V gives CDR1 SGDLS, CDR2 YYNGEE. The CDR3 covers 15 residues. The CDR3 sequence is CASSVSGGATGELFF. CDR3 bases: TGTGCCAGCAGCGTTAGCGGGGGGGCGACCGGGGAGCTGTTTTTT.

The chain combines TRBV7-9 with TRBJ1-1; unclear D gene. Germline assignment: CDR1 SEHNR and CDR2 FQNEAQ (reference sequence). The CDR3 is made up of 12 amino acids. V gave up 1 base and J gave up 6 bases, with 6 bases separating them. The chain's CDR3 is CASSLGGAEAFF. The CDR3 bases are TGTGCCAGCAGCTTAGGCGGGGCTGAAGCTTTCTTT.

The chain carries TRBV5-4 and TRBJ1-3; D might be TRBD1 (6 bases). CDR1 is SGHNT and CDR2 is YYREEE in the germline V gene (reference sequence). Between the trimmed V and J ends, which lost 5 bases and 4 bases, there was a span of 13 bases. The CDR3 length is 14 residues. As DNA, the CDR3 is TGTGCCAGCAGACTCGGGACACCCGGAAACACCATATATTTT. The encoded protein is CASRLGTPGNTIYF.

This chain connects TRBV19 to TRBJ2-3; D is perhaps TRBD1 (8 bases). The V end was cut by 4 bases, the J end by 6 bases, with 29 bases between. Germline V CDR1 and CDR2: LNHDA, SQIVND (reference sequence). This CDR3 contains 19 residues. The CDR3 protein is CASSSRGLELAAFIDTQYF. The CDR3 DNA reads TGTGCCAGTAGTAGCAGGGGGCTGGAGCTAGCGGCGTTTATTGATACGCAGTATTTT. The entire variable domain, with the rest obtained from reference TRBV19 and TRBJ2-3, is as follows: DGGITQSPKYLFRKEGQNVTLSCEQNLNHDAMYWYRQDPGQGLRLIYYSQIVNDFQKGDIAEGYSVSREKKESFPLTVTSAQKNPTAFYLCASSSRGLELAAFIDTQYFGPGTRLTVL.

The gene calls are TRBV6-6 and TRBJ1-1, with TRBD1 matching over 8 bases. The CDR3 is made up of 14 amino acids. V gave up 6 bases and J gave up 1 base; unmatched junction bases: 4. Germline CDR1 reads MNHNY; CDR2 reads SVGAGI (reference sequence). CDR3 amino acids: CASSLTGANTEAFF. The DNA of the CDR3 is TGTGCCAGCAGCCTGACAGGGGCGAACACTGAAGCTTTCTTT.

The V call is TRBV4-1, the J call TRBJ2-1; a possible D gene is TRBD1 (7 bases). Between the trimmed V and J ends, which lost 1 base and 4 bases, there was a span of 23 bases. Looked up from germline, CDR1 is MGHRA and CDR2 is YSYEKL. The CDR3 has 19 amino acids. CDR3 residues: CASSQVGPSTGTSYNEQFF. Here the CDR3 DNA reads TGCGCCAGCAGCCAAGTGGGTCCCTCGACAGGGACTTCGTACAATGAGCAGTTCTTC.